This TCR beta chain was found in a study of T cell responses to AZD1222 COVID-19 vaccine. A word on this clone: Its cognate antigen is unknown.

TCRdb's copy holds only in-frame clones and misses some; the assay was immunoSEQ multiplex PCR. The sample yields around 100,000 clones, more than 75% seen once. Study-wide results and caveats: White British donors predominated, females outnumbered males, and clonal diversity was possibly underestimated. Per reports, nearly half of all spike-specific TCRs target regions that are unmutated in variants.

Germline assignment: CDR1 LGHDT and CDR2 YNNKEL (reference sequence). There are 16 residues in the CDR3. The J segment lost 9 bases and the V segment lost 2 bases, leaving 13 bases of the junction unmatched. The V gene is TRBV3-1 (or the pseudogene TRBV3-2), the J gene TRBJ2-7, with TRBD2 matching over 10 bases. The sequencing here drew on peripheral blood, taken on day 0 of AZD1222 vaccination. The clonotype comes from an adult in good health. CDR3 loop: CASSQNGLAVPGGQYF. The CDR3 DNA reads as TGTGCCAGCAGCCAAAACGGACTAGCGGTACCAGGAGGGCAGTACTTC.